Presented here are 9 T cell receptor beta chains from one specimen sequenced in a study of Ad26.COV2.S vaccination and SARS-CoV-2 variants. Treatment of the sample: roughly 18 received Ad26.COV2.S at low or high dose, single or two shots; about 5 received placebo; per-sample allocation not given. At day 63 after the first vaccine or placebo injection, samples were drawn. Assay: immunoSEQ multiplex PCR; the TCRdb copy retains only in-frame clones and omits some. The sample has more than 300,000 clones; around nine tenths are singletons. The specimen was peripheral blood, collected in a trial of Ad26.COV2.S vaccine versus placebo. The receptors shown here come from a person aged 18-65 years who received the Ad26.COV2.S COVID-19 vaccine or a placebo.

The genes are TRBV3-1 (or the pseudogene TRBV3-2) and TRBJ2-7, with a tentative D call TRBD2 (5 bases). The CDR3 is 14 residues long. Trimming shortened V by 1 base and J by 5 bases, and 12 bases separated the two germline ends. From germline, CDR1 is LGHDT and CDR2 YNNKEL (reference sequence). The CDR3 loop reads CASSQVLEAHEQYF. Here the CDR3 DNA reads TGTGCCAGCAGCCAAGTTTTGGAGGCCCACGAGCAGTACTTC.

This CDR3 reads CASSPLYGVGDEKLFF. The CDR3 bases are TGTGCCAGCTCACCGCTATACGGGGTGGGAGATGAAAAACTGTTTTTT. The V and J genes are TRBV18 and TRBJ1-4; D not certain. V shed 3 bases and J shed 6 bases, with 17 bases lying between them. The CDR3 totals 16 residues. Germline assignment: CDR1 KGHSH and CDR2 LQKENI.

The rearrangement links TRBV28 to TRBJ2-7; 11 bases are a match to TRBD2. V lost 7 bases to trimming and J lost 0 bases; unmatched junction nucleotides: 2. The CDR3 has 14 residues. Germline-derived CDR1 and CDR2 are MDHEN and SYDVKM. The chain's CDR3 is CASISGGASYEQYF. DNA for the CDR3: TGTGCCAGCATTAGCGGGGGGGCCTCCTACGAGCAGTACTTC.

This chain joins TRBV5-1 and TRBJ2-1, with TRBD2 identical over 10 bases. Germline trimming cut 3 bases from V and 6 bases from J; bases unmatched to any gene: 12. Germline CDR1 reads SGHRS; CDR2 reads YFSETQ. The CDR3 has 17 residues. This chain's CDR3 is CASSSYSASGSSNEQFF. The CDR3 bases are TGCGCCAGCAGCTCCTACTCTGCTAGCGGGAGTTCCAATGAGCAGTTCTTC.

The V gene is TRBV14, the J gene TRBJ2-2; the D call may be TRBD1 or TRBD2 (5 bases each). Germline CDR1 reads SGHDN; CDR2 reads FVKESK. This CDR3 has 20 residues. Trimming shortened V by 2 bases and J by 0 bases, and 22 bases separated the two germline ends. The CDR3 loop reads CASSQFPGTDFQANTGELFF. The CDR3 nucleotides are TGTGCCAGCAGCCAATTCCCCGGGACCGACTTTCAGGCGAACACCGGGGAGCTGTTTTTT. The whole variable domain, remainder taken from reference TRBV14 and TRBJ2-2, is EAGVTQFPSHSVIEKGQTVTLRCDPISGHDNLYWYRRVMGKEIKFLLHFVKESKQDESGMPNNRFLAERTGGTYSTLKVQPAELEDSGVYFCASSQFPGTDFQANTGELFFGEGSRLTVL.

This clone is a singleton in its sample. CDR3 loop: CASSPDRTNTGELFF. Here the CDR3 DNA reads TGTGCCAGCAGCCCCGACAGGACGAACACCGGGGAGCTGTTTTTT. The chain recombines TRBV7-8 with TRBJ2-2; D may be TRBD1 (6 bases). Trimming took 5 bases from V and 0 from J, leaving 10 bases between them. The germline gives CDR1 SGHVS, CDR2 FQNEAQ. CDR3 length equals 15 residues. The full variable domain, its missing parts supplied by reference TRBV7-8 and TRBJ2-2, is GAGVSQSPRYKVAKRGQDVALRCDPISGHVSLFWYQQALGQGPEFLTYFQNEAQLDKSGLPSDRFFAERPEGSVSTLKIQRTQQEDSAVYLCASSPDRTNTGELFFGEGSRLTVL.

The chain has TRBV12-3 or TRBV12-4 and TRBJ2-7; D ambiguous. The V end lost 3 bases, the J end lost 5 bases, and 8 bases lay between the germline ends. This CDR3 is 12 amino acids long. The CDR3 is CASSFGRDEQYF. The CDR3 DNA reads TGTGCCAGCAGTTTTGGAAGAGACGAGCAGTACTTC.

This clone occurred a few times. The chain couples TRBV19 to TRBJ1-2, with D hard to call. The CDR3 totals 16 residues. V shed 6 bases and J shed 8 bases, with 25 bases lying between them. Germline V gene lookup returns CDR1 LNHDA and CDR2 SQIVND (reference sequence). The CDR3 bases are TGTGCCAGTAGACCTCCTGGGGTGAGCGCCGTTGGGGGCTACACCTTC. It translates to CASRPPGVSAVGGYTF.

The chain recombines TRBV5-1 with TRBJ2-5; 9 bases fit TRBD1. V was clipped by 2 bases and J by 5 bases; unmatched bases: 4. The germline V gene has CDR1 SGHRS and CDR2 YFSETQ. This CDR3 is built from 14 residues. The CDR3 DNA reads TGCGCCAGCAGCTTAGGGACAGGGTGGGAGACCCAGTACTTC. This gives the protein CASSLGTGWETQYF.